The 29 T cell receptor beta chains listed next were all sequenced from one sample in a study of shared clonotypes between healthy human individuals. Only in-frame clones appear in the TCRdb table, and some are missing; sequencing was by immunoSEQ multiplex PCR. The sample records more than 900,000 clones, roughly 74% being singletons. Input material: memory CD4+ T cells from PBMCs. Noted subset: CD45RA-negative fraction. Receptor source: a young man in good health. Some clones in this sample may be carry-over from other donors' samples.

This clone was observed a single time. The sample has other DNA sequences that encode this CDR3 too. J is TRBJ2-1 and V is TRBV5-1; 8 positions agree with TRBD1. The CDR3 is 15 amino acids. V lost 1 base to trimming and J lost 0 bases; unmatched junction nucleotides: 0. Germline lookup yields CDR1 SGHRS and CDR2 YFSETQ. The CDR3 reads CASSLTGGSYNEQFF. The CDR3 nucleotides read TGCGCCAGCAGCTTGACAGGGGGCTCCTACAATGAGCAGTTCTTC.

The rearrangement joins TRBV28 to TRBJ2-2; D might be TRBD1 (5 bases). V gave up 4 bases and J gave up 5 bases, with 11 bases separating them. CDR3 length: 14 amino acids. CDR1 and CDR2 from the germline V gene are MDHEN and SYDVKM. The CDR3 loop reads CASSSGLYTGELFF. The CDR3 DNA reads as TGTGCCAGCAGTTCAGGGTTATATACCGGGGAGCTGTTTTTT. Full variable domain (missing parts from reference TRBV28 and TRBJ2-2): DVKVTQSSRYLVKRTGEKVFLECVQDMDHENMFWYRQDPGLGLRLIYFSYDVKMKEKGDIPEGYSVSREKKERFSLILESASTNQTSMYLCASSSGLYTGELFFGEGSRLTVL.

The CDR3 nucleotides are TGTGCCAGCAGCTCCCTATCCCCAGATACGCAGTATTTT. It translates to CASSSLSPDTQYF. The genes are TRBV11-1 and TRBJ2-3; D is uncertain. Germline CDR1 SGHAT, CDR2 FQDESV (reference sequence). This CDR3 is built from 13 residues. V shed 4 bases and J shed 4 bases, with 9 bases lying between them. The whole variable domain, remainder taken from reference TRBV11-1 and TRBJ2-3, is EAEVAQSPRYKITEKSQAVAFWCDPISGHATLYWYRQILGQGPELLVQFQDESVVDDSQLPKDRFSAERLKGVDSTLKIQPAELGDSAMYLCASSSLSPDTQYFGPGTRLTVL.

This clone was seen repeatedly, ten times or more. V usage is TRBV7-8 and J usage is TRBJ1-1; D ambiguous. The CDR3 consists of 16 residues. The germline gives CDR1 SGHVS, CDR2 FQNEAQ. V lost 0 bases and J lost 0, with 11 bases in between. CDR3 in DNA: TGTGCCAGCAGCTTAGCAGTCAGTCCGGTGAACACTGAAGCTTTCTTT. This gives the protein CASSLAVSPVNTEAFF.

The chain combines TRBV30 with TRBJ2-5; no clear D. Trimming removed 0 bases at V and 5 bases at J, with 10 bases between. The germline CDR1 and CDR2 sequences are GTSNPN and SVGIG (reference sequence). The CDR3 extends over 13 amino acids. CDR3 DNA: TGTGCCTGGAGTGTCGACCTGTTTGAGACCCAGTACTTC. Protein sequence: CAWSVDLFETQYF.

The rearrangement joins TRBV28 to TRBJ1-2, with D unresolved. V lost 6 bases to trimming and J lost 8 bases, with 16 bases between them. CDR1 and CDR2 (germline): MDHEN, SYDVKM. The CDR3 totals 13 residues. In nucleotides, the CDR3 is TGTGCCAGCAGACGGGTAACCCTGGGGGGCTACACCTTC. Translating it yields CASRRVTLGGYTF.

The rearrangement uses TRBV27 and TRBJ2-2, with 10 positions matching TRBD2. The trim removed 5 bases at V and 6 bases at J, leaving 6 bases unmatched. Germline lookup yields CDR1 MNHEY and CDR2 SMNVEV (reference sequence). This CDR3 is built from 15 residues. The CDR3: CASSPRAGGAGELFF. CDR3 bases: TGTGCCAGCAGTCCGCGAGCGGGAGGGGCCGGGGAGCTGTTTTTT.

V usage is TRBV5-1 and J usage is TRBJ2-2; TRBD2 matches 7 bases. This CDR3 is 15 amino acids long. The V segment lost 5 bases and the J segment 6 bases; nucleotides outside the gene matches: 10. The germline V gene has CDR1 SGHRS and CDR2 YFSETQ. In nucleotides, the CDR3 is TGCGCCAGCAGGCCGACGGGAGGCCCCCCCGGGGAGCTGTTTTTT. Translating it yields CASRPTGGPPGELFF.

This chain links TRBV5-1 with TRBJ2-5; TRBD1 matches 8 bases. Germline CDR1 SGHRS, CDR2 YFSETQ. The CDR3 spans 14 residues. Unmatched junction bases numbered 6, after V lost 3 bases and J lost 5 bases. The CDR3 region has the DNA TGCGCCAGCAGCTACGCAGGGGGCGGGGAGACCCAGTACTTC. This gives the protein CASSYAGGGETQYF.

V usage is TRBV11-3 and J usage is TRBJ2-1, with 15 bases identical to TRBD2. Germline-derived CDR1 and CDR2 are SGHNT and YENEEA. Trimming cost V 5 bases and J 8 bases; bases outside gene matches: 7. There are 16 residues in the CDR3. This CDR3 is CASSLRGTSGRHEQFF. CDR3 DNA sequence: TGTGCCAGCAGCCTGCGCGGGACTAGCGGGAGGCATGAGCAGTTCTTC.

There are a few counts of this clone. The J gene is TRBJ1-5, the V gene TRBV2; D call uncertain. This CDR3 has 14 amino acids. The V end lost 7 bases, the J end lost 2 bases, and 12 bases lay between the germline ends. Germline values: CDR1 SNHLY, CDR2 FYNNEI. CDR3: CASNPGRGNQPQHF. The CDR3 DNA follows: TGTGCCAGCAACCCGGGAAGGGGCAATCAGCCCCAGCATTTT.

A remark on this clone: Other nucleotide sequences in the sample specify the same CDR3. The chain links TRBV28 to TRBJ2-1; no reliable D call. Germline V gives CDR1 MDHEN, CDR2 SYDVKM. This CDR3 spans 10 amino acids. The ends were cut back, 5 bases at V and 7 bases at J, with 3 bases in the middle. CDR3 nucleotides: TGTGCCAGCAGTCGGAATGAGCAGTTCTTC. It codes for CASSRNEQFF.

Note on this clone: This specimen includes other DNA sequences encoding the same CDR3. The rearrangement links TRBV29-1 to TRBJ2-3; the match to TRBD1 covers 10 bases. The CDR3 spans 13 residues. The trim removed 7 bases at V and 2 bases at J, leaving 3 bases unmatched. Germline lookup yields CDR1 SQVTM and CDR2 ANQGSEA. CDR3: CSAGTGATDTQYF. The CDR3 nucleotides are TGCAGCGCCGGGACAGGGGCCACAGATACGCAGTATTTT.

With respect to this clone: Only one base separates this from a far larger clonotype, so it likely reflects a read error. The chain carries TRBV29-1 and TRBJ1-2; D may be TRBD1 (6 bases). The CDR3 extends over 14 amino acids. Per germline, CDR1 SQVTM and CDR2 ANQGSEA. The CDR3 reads CGAQTLTGFYGYTF. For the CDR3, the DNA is TGCGGCGCTCAAACCCTGACAGGCTTCTATGGCTACACCTTC.

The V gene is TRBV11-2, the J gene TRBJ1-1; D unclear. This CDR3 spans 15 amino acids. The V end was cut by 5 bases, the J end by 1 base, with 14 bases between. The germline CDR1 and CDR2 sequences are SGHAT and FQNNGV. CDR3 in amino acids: CASSAGVAGNTEAFF. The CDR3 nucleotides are TGTGCCAGCAGCGCTGGGGTCGCGGGGAACACTGAAGCTTTCTTT.

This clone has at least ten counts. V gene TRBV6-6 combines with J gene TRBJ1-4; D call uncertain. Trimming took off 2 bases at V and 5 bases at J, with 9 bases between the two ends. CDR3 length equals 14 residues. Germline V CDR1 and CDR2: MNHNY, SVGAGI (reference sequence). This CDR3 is CASSYGGWNEKLFF. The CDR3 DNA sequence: TGTGCCAGCAGTTACGGAGGGTGGAATGAAAAACTGTTTTTT.

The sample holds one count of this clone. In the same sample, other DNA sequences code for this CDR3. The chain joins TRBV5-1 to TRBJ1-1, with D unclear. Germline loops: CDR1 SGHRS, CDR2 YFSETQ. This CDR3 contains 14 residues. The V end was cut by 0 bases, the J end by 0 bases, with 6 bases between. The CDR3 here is CASSLAQVNTEAFF. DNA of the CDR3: TGCGCCAGCAGCTTGGCGCAGGTGAACACTGAAGCTTTCTTT.

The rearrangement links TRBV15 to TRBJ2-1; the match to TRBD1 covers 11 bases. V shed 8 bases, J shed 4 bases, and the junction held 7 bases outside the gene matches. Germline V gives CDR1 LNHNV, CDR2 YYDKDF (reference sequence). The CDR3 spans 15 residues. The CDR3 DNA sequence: TGTGCCACCTACCCGGGACAGGGGGAATACAATGAGCAGTTCTTC. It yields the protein CATYPGQGEYNEQFF.

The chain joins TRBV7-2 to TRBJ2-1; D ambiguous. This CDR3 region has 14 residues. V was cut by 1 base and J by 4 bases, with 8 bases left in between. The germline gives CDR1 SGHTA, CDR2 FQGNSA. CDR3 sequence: CASSLGLYYNEQFF. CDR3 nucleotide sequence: TGTGCCAGCAGCTTAGGGCTATATTACAATGAGCAGTTCTTC.

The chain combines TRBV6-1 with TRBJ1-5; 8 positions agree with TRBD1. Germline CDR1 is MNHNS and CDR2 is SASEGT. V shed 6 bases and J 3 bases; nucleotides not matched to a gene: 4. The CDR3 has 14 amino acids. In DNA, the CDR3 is TGTGCCAGCAGGGACAGGGTGATCAATCAGCCCCAGCATTTT. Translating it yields CASRDRVINQPQHF.

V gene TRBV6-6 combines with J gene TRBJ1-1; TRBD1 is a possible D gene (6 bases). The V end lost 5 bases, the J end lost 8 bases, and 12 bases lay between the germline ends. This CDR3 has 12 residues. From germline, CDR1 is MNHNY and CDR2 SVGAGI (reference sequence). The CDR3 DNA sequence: TGTGCCAGCAGTCCCTGGACAGACGAAGCTTTCTTT. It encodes CASSPWTDEAFF.

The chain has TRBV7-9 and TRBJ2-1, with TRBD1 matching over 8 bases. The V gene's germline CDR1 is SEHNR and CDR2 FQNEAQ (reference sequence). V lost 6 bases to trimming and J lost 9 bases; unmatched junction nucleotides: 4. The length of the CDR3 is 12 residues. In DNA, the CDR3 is TGTGCCAGCAGTCCACAGGGGGGTGAGCAGTTCTTC. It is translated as CASSPQGGEQFF. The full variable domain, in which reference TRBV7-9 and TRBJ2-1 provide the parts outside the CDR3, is DTGVSQNPRHKITKRGQNVTFRCDPISEHNRLYWYRQTLGQGPEFLTYFQNEAQLEKSRLLSDRFSAERPKGSFSTLEIQRTEQGDSAMYLCASSPQGGEQFFGPGTRLTVL.

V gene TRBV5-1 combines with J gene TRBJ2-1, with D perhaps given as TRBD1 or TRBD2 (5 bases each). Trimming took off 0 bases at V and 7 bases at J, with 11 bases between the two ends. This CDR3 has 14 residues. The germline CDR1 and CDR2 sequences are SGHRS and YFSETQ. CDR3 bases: TGCGCCAGCAGCTTGGTGGGGGTCGGGAATGAGCAGTTCTTC. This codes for CASSLVGVGNEQFF.

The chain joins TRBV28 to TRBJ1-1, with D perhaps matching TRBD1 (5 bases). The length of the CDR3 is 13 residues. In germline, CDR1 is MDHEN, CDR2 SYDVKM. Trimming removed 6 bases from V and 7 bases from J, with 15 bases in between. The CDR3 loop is CASSPTAWREAFF. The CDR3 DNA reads TGTGCCAGCAGCCCGACAGCCTGGCGTGAAGCTTTCTTT.

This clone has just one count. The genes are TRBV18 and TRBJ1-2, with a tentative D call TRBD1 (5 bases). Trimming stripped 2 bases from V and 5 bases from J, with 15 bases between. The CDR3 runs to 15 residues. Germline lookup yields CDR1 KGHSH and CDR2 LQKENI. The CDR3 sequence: CASSPFTGDRYGYTF. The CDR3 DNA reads TGTGCCAGCTCACCATTTACAGGTGATCGATATGGCTACACCTTC.

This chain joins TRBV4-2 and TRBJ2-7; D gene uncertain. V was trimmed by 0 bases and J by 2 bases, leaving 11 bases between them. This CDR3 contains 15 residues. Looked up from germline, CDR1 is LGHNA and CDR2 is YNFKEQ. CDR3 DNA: TGTGCCAGCAGCCAAGATTATGCCAGAGCCTACGAGCAGTACTTC. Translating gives CASSQDYARAYEQYF.

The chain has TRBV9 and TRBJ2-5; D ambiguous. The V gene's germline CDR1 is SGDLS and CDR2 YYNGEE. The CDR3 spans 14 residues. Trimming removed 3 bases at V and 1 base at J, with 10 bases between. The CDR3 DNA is TGTGCCAGCAGCGCTTCCGACTCCCAAGAGACCCAGTACTTC. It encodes CASSASDSQETQYF.

CDR3 bases: TGTGCCAGCAAGAACGGGATCCAGGGGGCTCTAGGCTACACCTTC. Translation gives CASKNGIQGALGYTF. This chain links TRBV6-1 with TRBJ1-2, with 8 nucleotides matching TRBD1. V shed 7 bases and J 8 bases; nucleotides not matched to a gene: 15. The CDR3 length is 15 residues. CDR1 and CDR2 from the germline V gene are MNHNS and SASEGT.

The CDR3: CASSLNWGGQETQYF. DNA for the CDR3: TGTGCCAGCAGCTTGAACTGGGGGGGCCAAGAGACCCAGTACTTC. The chain combines TRBV5-4 with TRBJ2-5, with 7 positions matching TRBD2. V shed 1 base and J 1 base; nucleotides not matched to a gene: 4. Germline V CDR1 and CDR2: SGHNT, YYREEE (reference sequence). CDR3 length: 15 amino acids.